This TCR beta chain was captured in a study of T cell responses to AZD1222 COVID-19 vaccine. Measured with immunoSEQ multiplex PCR; TCRdb has only the in-frame clones, and not every one. In the table there are roughly 150,000 clones, approximately 91% of which are singletons. For this clone: Its antigen is as yet unknown.

Notes on the study in general: Clonal diversity may have been underestimated in mostly white British donors.

With V trimmed by 3 bases and J by 4 bases, 6 bases remained unmatched. CDR1 is MNHNS and CDR2 is SASEGT in the germline V gene. This CDR3 has 15 amino acids. The sequencing here drew on peripheral blood, taken 28 days after the second AZD1222 dose. The sequence was obtained from an adult who received the AZD1222 COVID-19 vaccine. The rearrangement uses TRBV6-1 and TRBJ1-2; 9 nucleotides line up with TRBD1. The CDR3 reads CASSEVETGGYGYTF. The CDR3 bases are TGTGCCAGCAGTGAGGTGGAGACAGGGGGCTATGGCTACACCTTC.